These 2 T cell receptor beta chains were all obtained from the same sample, sequenced in a study of OX40 agonist ivuxolimab in advanced cancers. TCRdb's table, derived via immunoSEQ multiplex PCR, lists solely in-frame clones and lacks some. The repertoire holds under 40,000 clones, with roughly 87% as singletons. The source was CD4+ or CD8+ T cells sorted from blood, collected in a trial of the OX40 agonist ivuxolimab. The receptors stem from an adult with an advanced solid tumor such as melanoma, head and neck, liver or kidney cancer.

This clone was recorded once. The CDR3 loop is CASLLLAGGINEQFF. The CDR3 region has the DNA TGTGCCAGTCTCCTACTAGCGGGGGGGATAAATGAGCAGTTCTTC. The V call is TRBV6-1, the J call TRBJ2-1, with 13 nucleotides matching TRBD2. V lost 9 bases to trimming and J lost 7 bases; unmatched junction nucleotides: 9. The CDR3 length is 15 residues. The germline V gene has CDR1 MNHNS and CDR2 SASEGT.

This clone occurred a few times. The chain is built from TRBV7-9 and TRBJ1-4; TRBD1 matches 7 bases. J was trimmed by 8 bases and V by 5 bases; bases with no gene match: 2. The CDR3 covers 12 residues. Germline V CDR1 and CDR2: SEHNR, FQNEAQ (reference sequence). The CDR3 coding sequence is TGTGCCAGCAGCAAGGACAGGGAAAAACTGTTTTTT. Translation gives CASSKDREKLFF.